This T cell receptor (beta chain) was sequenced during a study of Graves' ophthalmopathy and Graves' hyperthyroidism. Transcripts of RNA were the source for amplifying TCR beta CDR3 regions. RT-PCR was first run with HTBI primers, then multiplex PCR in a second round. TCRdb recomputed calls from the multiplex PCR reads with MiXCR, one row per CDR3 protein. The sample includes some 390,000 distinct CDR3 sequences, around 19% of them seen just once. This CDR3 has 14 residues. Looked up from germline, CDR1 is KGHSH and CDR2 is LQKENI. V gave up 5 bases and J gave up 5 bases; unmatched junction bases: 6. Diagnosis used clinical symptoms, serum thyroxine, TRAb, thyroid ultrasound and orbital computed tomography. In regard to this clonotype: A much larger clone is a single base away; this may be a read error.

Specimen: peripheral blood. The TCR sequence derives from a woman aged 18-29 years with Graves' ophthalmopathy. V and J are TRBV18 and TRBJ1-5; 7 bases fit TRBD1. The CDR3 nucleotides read TGTGCCAGCTCATCCGGGACAGAAGATCAGCCCCAGCATTTT. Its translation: CASSSGTEDQPQHF.